A selection of T cell receptor beta chains follows, all from one sample in a study of blood T cells in healthy people across ages. TCRdb ran MiXCR on the 5' RACE reads and lists one entry per CDR3 protein. The sample carries about 1.6 million distinct CDR3 sequences, around 35% recorded once. Sequenced: blood. The source is a woman younger than 45 in good health. The CDR3 runs from the conserved cysteine through the conserved F or W.

V gene,J gene,CDR3 protein
TRBV7-2,TRBJ1-2,CASSLYSAGNGYTF
TRBV5-5,TRBJ2-1,CATLPGGGYNEQFF
TRBV30,TRBJ2-1,CAWSVRPQGQQFF
TRBV20-1,TRBJ2-1,CSASAGNDNEQFF
TRBV20-1,TRBJ2-3,CSARDPTGVFRDTQYF
TRBV2,TRBJ2-5,CASQGTGTSGETQYF
TRBV7-8,TRBJ2-5,CASSLELVGSLLYQETQYF
TRBV9,TRBJ2-7,CASSVGGTSGMYEQYF
TRBV11-2,TRBJ2-1,CTSSSTGLGSYNEQFF
TRBV6-5,TRBJ1-1,CANSPGGNTEAFF
TRBV11-2,TRBJ2-1,CASSLEAGSYNEQFF
TRBV6-6,TRBJ1-1,CASSYSSFPGVDTEAFF
TRBV20-1,TRBJ2-7,CSAQGSTYEQYF
TRBV18,TRBJ2-7,CASSPPDRGSEQYF
TRBV12-3/TRBV12-4,TRBJ2-3,CASNPGRGQDTQYF
TRBV7-2,TRBJ1-6,CASSLEPWNSPLHF
TRBV15,TRBJ2-3,CATSLRTPGTQYF
TRBV9,TRBJ2-7,CASSVVARGGEQYF
TRBV12-3/TRBV12-4,TRBJ2-3,CAIQLGDTQYF
TRBV7-9,TRBJ2-5,CASSRGFLGPAGGKEETQYF
TRBV4-1,TRBJ2-3,CASSEGLRTDTQYF
TRBV6-1,TRBJ2-7,CASRREGGPSSYEQYF
TRBV7-2,TRBJ1-1,CASSSIRSGGTEAFF
TRBV20-1,TRBJ1-5,CSARDLRNRGSGSWSNQPQHF
TRBV20-1,TRBJ2-1,CSARPSGSWNEQFF
TRBV11-2,TRBJ2-1,CASSLDLRGSGFF